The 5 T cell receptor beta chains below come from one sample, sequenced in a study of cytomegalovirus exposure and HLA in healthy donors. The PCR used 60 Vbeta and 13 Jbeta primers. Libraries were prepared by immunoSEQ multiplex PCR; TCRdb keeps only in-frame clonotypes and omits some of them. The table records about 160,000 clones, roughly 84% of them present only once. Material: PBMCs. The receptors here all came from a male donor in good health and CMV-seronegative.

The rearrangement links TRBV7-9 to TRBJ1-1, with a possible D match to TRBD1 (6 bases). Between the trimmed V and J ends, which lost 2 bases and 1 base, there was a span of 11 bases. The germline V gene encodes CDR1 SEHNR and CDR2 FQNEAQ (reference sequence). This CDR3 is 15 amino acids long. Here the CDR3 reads CASSLSGQPNTEAFF. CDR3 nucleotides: TGTGCCAGCAGCTTATCTGGACAGCCGAACACTGAAGCTTTCTTT.

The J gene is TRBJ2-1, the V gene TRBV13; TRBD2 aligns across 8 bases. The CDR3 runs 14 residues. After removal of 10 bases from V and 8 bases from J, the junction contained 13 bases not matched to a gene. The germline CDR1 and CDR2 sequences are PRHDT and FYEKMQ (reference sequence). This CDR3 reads CATKRSGRGDEQFF. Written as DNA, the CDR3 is TGTGCCACGAAAAGGAGCGGGAGAGGGGATGAGCAGTTCTTC.

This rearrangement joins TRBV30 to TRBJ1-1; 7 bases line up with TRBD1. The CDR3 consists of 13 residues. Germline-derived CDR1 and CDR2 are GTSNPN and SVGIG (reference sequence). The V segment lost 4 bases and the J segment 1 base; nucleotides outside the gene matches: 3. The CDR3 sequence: CAWTRQGNTEAFF. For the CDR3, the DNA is TGTGCCTGGACCAGACAGGGGAACACTGAAGCTTTCTTT.

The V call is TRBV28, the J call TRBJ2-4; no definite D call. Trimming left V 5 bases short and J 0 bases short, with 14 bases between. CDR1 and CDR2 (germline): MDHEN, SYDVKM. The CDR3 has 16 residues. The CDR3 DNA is TGTGCCAGCAGTCCGGTTTCGCCAAGAGCCAAAAACATTCAGTACTTC. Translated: CASSPVSPRAKNIQYF.

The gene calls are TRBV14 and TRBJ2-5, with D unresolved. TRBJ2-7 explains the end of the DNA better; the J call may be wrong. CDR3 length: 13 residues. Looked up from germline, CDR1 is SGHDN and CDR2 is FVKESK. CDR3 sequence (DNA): TGTGCCAGCAGCCAAGATTTCGACTACGAGCAGTACTTC. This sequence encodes CASSQDFDYEQYF.